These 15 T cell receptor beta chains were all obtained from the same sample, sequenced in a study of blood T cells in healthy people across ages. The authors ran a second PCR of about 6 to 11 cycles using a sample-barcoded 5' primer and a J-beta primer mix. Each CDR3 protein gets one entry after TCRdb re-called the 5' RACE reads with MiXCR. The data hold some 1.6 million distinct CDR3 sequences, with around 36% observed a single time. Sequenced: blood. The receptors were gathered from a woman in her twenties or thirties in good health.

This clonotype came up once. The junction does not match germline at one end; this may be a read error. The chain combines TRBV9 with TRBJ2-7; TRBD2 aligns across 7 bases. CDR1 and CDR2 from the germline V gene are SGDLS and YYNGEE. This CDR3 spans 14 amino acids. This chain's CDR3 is CASSVGLGGYGQYF. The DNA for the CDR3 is TGTGCCAGCAGCGTCGGACTAGGCGGGTACGGGCAGTACTTC.

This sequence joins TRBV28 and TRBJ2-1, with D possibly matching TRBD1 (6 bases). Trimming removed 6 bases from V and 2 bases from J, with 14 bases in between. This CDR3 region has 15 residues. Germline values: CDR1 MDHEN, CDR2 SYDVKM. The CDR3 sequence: CASRRIRGTYNEQFF. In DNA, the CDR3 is TGTGCCAGCAGACGGATCAGGGGAACCTACAATGAGCAGTTCTTC.

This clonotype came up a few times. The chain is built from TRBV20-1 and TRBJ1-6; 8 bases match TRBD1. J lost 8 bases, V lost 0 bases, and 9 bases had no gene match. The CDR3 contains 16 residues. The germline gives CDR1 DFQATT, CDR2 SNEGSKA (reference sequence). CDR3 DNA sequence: TGCAGTGCTAGAGATACCCCAGGGGGCGCGGATTCACCCCTCCACTTT. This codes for CSARDTPGGADSPLHF.

CDR3 residues: CSVEDAGAGNYGYTF. The CDR3 DNA sequence: TGCAGCGTTGAAGATGCAGGGGCGGGTAACTATGGCTACACCTTC. The chain has TRBV29-1 and TRBJ1-2; D perhaps matches TRBD1 (6 bases). The CDR3 runs to 15 residues. V shed 0 bases and J shed 1 base, with 12 bases lying between them. Germline V gene lookup returns CDR1 SQVTM and CDR2 ANQGSEA.

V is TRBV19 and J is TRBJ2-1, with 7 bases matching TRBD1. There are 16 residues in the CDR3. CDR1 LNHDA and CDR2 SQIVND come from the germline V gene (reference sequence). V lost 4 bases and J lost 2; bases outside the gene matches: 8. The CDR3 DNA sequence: TGTGCCAGTAGTACCCTAACAGGGGTGACCTACAATGAGCAGTTCTTC. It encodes CASSTLTGVTYNEQFF. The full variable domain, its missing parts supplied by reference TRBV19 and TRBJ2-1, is DGGITQSPKYLFRKEGQNVTLSCEQNLNHDAMYWYRQDPGQGLRLIYYSQIVNDFQKGDIAEGYSVSREKKESFPLTVTSAQKNPTAFYLCASSTLTGVTYNEQFFGPGTRLTVL.

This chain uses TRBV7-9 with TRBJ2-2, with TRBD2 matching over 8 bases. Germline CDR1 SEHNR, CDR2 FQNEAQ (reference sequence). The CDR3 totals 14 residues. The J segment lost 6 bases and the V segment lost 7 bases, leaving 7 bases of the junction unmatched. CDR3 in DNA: TGTGCCAGCATAGAGCGGGAGAATGCCGGGGAGCTGTTTTTT. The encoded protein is CASIERENAGELFF.

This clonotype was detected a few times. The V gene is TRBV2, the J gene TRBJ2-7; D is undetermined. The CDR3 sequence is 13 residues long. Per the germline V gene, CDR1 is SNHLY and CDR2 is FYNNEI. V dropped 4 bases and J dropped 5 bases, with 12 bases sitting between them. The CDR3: CASSVEVRDEQYF. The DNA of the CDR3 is TGTGCCAGCAGTGTGGAAGTTCGGGACGAGCAGTACTTC. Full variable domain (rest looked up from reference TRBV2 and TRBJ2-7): EPEVTQTPSHQVTQMGQEVILRCVPISNHLYFYWYRQILGQKVEFLVSFYNNEISEKSEIFDDQFSVERPDGSNFTLKIRSTKLEDSAMYFCASSVEVRDEQYFGPGTRLTVT.

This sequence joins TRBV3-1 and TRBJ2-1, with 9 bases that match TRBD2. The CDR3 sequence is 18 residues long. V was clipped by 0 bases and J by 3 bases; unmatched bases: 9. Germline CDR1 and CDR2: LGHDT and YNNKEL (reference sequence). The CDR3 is CASSQEGSLAGNYNEQFF. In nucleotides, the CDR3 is TGTGCCAGCAGCCAAGAAGGGTCCCTAGCGGGGAACTACAATGAGCAGTTCTTC.

The CDR3 DNA sequence: TGCAGTGCTAGTGACAGCGGGAGCAGGACAGATACGCAGTATTTT. The encoded protein is CSASDSGSRTDTQYF. The chain joins TRBV20-1 to TRBJ2-3; 8 bases are shared with TRBD2. The CDR3 consists of 15 residues. Germline V gives CDR1 DFQATT, CDR2 SNEGSKA (reference sequence). V lost 3 bases, J lost 3 bases, and 8 bases stayed unmatched.

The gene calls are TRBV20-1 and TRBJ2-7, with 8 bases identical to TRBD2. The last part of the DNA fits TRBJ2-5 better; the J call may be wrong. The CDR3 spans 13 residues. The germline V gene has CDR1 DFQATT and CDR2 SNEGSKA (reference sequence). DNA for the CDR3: TGCAGTGCTAGAGTAGCGGGGCGTGAGACCCAGTACTTC. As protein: CSARVAGRETQYF.

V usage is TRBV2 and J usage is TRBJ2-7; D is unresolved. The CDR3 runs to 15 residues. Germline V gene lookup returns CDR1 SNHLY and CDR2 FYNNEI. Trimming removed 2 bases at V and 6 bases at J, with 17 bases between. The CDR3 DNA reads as TGTGCCAGCAGTGAATTGCTGGGGTCGATGAGCGAGCAGTACTTC. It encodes CASSELLGSMSEQYF.

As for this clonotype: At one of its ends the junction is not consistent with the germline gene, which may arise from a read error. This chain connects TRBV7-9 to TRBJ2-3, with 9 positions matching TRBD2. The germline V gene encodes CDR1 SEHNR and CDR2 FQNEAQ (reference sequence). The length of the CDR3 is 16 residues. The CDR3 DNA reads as TGTGCCAGTAGCTTAGCGGGGGACTATAGCACAGATACGCAGTATTTT. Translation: CASSLAGDYSTDTQYF. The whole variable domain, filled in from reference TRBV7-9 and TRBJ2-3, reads DTGVSQNPRHKITKRGQNVTFRCDPISEHNRLYWYRQTLGQGPEFLTYFQNEAQLEKSRLLSDRFSAERPKGSFSTLEIQRTEQGDSAMYLCASSLAGDYSTDTQYFGPGTRLTVL.

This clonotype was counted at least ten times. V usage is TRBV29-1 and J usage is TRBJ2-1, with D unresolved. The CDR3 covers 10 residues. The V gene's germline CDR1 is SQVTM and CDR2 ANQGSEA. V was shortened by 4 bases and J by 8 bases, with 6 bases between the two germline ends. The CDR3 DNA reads TGCAGCGTTGGGGGATATGAGCAGTTCTTC. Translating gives CSVGGYEQFF.

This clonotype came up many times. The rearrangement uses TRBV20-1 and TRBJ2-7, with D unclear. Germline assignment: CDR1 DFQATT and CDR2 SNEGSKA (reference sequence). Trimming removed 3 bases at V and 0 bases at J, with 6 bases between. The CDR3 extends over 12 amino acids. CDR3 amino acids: CSARPSSYEQYF. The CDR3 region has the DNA TGCAGTGCTAGGCCCAGCTCCTACGAGCAGTACTTC.

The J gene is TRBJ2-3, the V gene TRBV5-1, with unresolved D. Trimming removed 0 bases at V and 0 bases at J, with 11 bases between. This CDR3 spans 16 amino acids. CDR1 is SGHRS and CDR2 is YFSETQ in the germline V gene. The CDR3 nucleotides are TGCGCCAGCAGCTTGGCGGGCACCTCGAGCACAGATACGCAGTATTTT. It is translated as CASSLAGTSSTDTQYF.